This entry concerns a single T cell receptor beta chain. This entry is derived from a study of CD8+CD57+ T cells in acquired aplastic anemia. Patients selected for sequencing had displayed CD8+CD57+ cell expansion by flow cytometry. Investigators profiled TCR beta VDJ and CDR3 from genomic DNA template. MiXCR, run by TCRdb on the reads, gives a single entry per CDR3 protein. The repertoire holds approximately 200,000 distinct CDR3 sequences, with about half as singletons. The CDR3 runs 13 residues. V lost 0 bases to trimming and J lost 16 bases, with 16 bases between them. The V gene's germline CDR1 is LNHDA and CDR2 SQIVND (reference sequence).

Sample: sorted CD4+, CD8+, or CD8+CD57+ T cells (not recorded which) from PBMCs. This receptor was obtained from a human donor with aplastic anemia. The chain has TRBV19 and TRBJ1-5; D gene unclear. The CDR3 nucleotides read TGTGCCAGTAGTATAGAGGGTGGCCAGCCCCGACATTTT. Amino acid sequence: CASSIEGGQPRHF.